The rows below give T cell receptor beta chains drawn from one sample of a study of CD4 T cells in relation to SARS-CoV-2 and coronaviruses. TCRdb's copy holds only in-frame clones and misses some; the assay was immunoSEQ multiplex PCR. The sample includes roughly 20,000 clones, around 80% seen only once; the top ten take roughly 20%. The antigens of these receptors remain unknown. Sequencing used CD4+ T cells from PBMCs, cultured in vitro. The origin of the receptors is a human donor in good health. Each CDR3 is given with its conserved first and last residue. The D gene is left open where the match is weak. A clone size is listed for some rows: how often the clone was seen (once, few, many), or a class if it is expanded.

v_call	j_call	d_call	clone_size	cdr3_aa	cdr3_nt
TRBV30	TRBJ2-1	NA	NA	CACRLTVAEAYNEQFF	TGTGCCTGTCGGCTGACTGTAGCGGAGGCCTACAATGAGCAGTTCTTC
TRBV9	TRBJ2-3	NA	once	CASSVGGTGTDTQYF	TGTGCCAGCAGCGTAGGCGGCACAGGCACAGATACGCAGTATTTT
TRBV6-6	TRBJ2-7	NA	NA	CASSPPSRGNEQYF	TGTGCCAGCAGTCCCCCTAGCAGGGGCAACGAGCAGTACTTC
TRBV3-1/TRBV3-2	TRBJ1-1	NA	NA	CASSRQGMNTEAFF	TGTGCCAGCAGCCGTCAGGGGATGAACACTGAAGCTTTCTTT
TRBV27	TRBJ2-7	NA	NA	CASSFAPYYEQYF	TGTGCCAGCAGTTTTGCCCCCTACTACGAGCAGTACTTC
TRBV2	TRBJ2-2	NA	few	CASRDITGHTGELFF	TGTGCCAGCAGAGACATTACAGGGCACACCGGGGAGCTGTTTTTT
TRBV27	TRBJ2-6	NA	NA	CASRTSSSSIAGANVLTF	TGTGCCAGCAGAACTTCTTCGAGCTCTATCGCTGGGGCCAACGTCCTGACTTTC
TRBV20-1	TRBJ1-2	NA	once	CSAINRPLYTF	TGCAGTGCTATTAACAGGCCCCTCTACACCTTC
TRBV6-5	TRBJ1-3	NA	NA	CASTLEGYSGNTIYF	TGTGCCAGCACTTTGGAGGGATACTCTGGAAACACCATATATTTT
TRBV7-2	TRBJ2-3	NA	NA	CASSGIGIETDTQYF	TGTGCCAGCAGCGGGATAGGTATAGAAACAGATACGCAGTATTTT
TRBV5-5	TRBJ2-1	NA	NA	CASSSTLVRNEQFF	TGTGCCAGCAGCTCAACACTAGTTCGCAATGAGCAGTTCTTC
TRBV27	TRBJ1-3	TRBD1	NA	CASSGRTRGSSGNTIYF	TGTGCCAGCAGTGGGAGGACCAGGGGGAGCTCTGGAAACACCATATATTTT
TRBV4-1	TRBJ2-1	NA	NA	CASSQSSASYNEQFF	TGCGCCAGCAGCCAATCTAGCGCCTCCTACAATGAGCAGTTCTTC
TRBV5-1	TRBJ2-1	TRBD2	NA	CASSPGAGGVDEQFF	TGCGCCAGCAGCCCGGGGGCGGGAGGGGTCGATGAGCAGTTCTTC
TRBV3-1/TRBV3-2	TRBJ2-3	TRBD2	NA	CASRISGSGTDTQYF	TGTGCCAGCAGAATAAGCGGGAGCGGGACAGATACGCAGTATTTT
TRBV9	TRBJ2-1	TRBD2	NA	CASSVASGRDNEQFF	TGTGCCAGCAGCGTAGCTAGCGGGAGGGACAATGAGCAGTTCTTC
TRBV19	TRBJ2-5	TRBD2	NA	CASSRQSGSPLETQYF	TGTGCCAGTAGTAGACAAAGCGGGAGCCCCCTCGAGACCCAGTACTTC
TRBV15	TRBJ2-1	NA	NA	CATSRAGGEAGEQFF	TGTGCCACCAGCAGAGCGGGTGGCGAAGCGGGTGAGCAGTTCTTC
TRBV19	TRBJ1-5	TRBD1	NA	CASKDRGRTNQPQHF	TGTGCCAGTAAGGACAGGGGGAGAACCAATCAGCCCCAGCATTTT
TRBV7-2	TRBJ2-4	NA	NA	CASSSGARNIQYF	TGTGCCAGCAGCTCAGGGGCCCGGAACATTCAGTACTTC
TRBV6-6	TRBJ1-2	NA	NA	CASSYSLLGPKVGYTF	TGTGCCAGCAGTTACTCCCTGTTGGGACCGAAGGTGGGCTACACCTTC
TRBV5-6	TRBJ1-1	NA	NA	CASSFLRPLSEAFF	TGTGCCAGCAGCTTTCTTCGACCGCTATCTGAAGCTTTCTTT
TRBV10-3	TRBJ2-7	TRBD1	few	CAISRPGTDSYEQYF	TGTGCCATCAGTCGCCCCGGGACAGATTCCTACGAGCAGTACTTC
TRBV5-1	TRBJ1-4	NA	NA	CASSLARASNEKLFF	TGCGCCAGCAGCTTGGCACGGGCTTCTAATGAAAAACTGTTTTTT
TRBV5-6	TRBJ2-1	TRBD2	NA	CASKLLAGKSSYNEQFF	TGTGCCAGCAAATTACTAGCGGGCAAGAGCTCCTACAATGAGCAGTTCTTC
TRBV21-1	TRBJ1-1	NA	NA	CASRFRGSGTEAFF	TGTGCCAGCAGATTCAGGGGGAGTGGCACTGAAGCTTTCTTT
TRBV6-1	TRBJ2-5	NA	NA	CASSERLGETQYF	TGTGCCAGCAGTGAAAGACTAGGGGAGACCCAGTACTTC
TRBV3-1/TRBV3-2	TRBJ1-3	TRBD1	NA	CASSRWDRVAGNTIYF	TGTGCCAGCAGCCGCTGGGACAGGGTCGCTGGAAACACCATATATTTT
TRBV3-1/TRBV3-2	TRBJ2-1	NA	NA	CASSQAGTVYNEQFF	TGTGCCAGCAGCCAAGCGGGGACTGTCTACAATGAGCAGTTCTTC
TRBV6-5	TRBJ1-3	NA	NA	CASSPGDSGNTIYF	TGTGCCAGCAGTCCGGGAGACTCTGGAAACACCATATATTTT
TRBV4-1	TRBJ1-5	NA	few	CASSQDLGQPQHF	TGCGCCAGCAGCCAAGATCTAGGACAGCCCCAGCATTTT
TRBV27	TRBJ2-3	NA	NA	CASRIRVGDTQYF	TGTGCCAGCAGGATCCGTGTGGGAGATACGCAGTATTTT
TRBV6-5	TRBJ2-1	NA	NA	CASSYSSRYNEQFF	TGTGCCAGCAGTTACTCGAGCAGGTACAATGAGCAGTTCTTC
TRBV10-3	TRBJ1-2	NA	NA	CAIKSSGDYYGYTF	TGTGCCATCAAATCCTCTGGAGACTACTATGGCTACACCTTC
TRBV30	TRBJ2-1	TRBD2	NA	CAWGTSGARAYNEQFF	TGTGCCTGGGGTACTAGCGGGGCCCGGGCCTACAATGAGCAGTTCTTC
TRBV5-4	TRBJ1-2	NA	NA	CASSSDPGPPAGGYTF	TGTGCCAGCAGCTCAGACCCGGGACCCCCGGCGGGTGGCTACACCTTC
TRBV6-5	TRBJ2-5	NA	NA	CASSYSFARYEETQYF	TGTGCCAGCAGTTACTCGTTTGCCCGTTACGAAGAGACCCAGTACTTC
TRBV15	TRBJ2-7	NA	NA	CATSRDTWDEQYF	TGTGCCACCAGCCGGGACACATGGGACGAGCAGTACTTC
TRBV5-1	TRBJ2-7	NA	NA	CASSLMRMSGGSYEQYF	TGCGCCAGCAGCTTGATGAGAATGTCAGGAGGCTCCTACGAGCAGTACTTC
TRBV7-2	TRBJ2-7	NA	NA	CASSLGASGVYEQYF	TGTGCCAGCAGCTTGGGGGCGAGCGGTGTCTACGAGCAGTACTTC
TRBV6-1	TRBJ1-1	NA	NA	CASSEAGDAGAFF	TGTGCCAGCAGTGAAGCGGGCGATGCGGGAGCTTTCTTT